A single sample is the source of the 14 T cell receptor beta chains below, sequenced in a study of blood T cell repertoires in COVID-19. Measured with immunoSEQ multiplex PCR; TCRdb has only the in-frame clones, and not every one. This sample has some 300,000 clones, with 89% found just once. The sequenced material came from PBMCs or T cells enriched from blood (not recorded which). Receptor source: a woman between 50 and 59 years old who had been exposed to COVID-19.

The chain links TRBV2 to TRBJ1-1; D gene ambiguous. Per germline, CDR1 SNHLY and CDR2 FYNNEI. Trimming took 7 bases from V and 7 from J, leaving 13 bases between them. CDR3 length: 12 residues. The CDR3 region has the DNA TGTGCCAGCAACCCGGGGTTGGGTGAAGCTTTCTTT. This sequence encodes CASNPGLGEAFF.

The chain carries TRBV30 and TRBJ1-3, with D possibly matching TRBD1 (5 bases). There are 14 residues in the CDR3. The ends were cut back, 0 bases at V and 4 bases at J, with 10 bases in the middle. Germline values: CDR1 GTSNPN, CDR2 SVGIG (reference sequence). CDR3: CAWSVGTGGNTIYF. The CDR3 nucleotides are TGTGCCTGGAGTGTGGGAACAGGAGGAAACACCATATATTTT.

About this clone itself: An end of the junction does not agree with germline; a read error may underlie this. The gene calls are TRBV4-1 and TRBJ1-5; D is perhaps TRBD1 (5 bases). The CDR3 contains 16 residues. Germline loops: CDR1 MGHRA, CDR2 YSYEKL. In DNA, the CDR3 is TGCGCCAGCAGACAAGACGAAGGCAGGGCGAATCAGCCCCAGCATTTT. It yields the protein CASRQDEGRANQPQHF.

The V and J genes are TRBV3-1 (or the pseudogene TRBV3-2) and TRBJ1-1; the D is unclear. The V gene's germline CDR1 is LGHDT and CDR2 YNNKEL (reference sequence). The V end was cut by 1 base, the J end by 3 bases, with 6 bases between. The CDR3 has 13 amino acids. The CDR3 nucleotides are TGTGCCAGCAGCCAAGGAGTGGACACTGAAGCTTTCTTT. Protein product: CASSQGVDTEAFF.

The CDR3: CASSPGTTQETQYF. The CDR3 nucleotides are TGTGCCAGCAGCCCCGGGACAACACAAGAGACCCAGTACTTC. The V gene is TRBV5-4, the J gene TRBJ2-5; tentatively, D is TRBD1 (6 bases). Germline V gene lookup returns CDR1 SGHNT and CDR2 YYREEE (reference sequence). V shed 4 bases and J shed 2 bases, with 12 bases lying between them. The CDR3 is 14 amino acids.

The J gene is TRBJ2-3, the V gene TRBV7-9, with 15 bases matching TRBD2. Germline V gene lookup returns CDR1 SEHNR and CDR2 FQNEAQ (reference sequence). V trimming: 4 bases; J trimming: 6 bases; junction bases outside the gene matches: 11. The CDR3 is 18 residues long. CDR3 sequence: CASSYRTSGGVAGDTQYF. The CDR3 DNA follows: TGTGCCAGCAGCTACCGGACTAGCGGGGGGGTGGCCGGGGATACGCAGTATTTT.

The V and J genes are TRBV27 and TRBJ2-1, with 8 positions matching TRBD2. Looked up from germline, CDR1 is MNHEY and CDR2 is SMNVEV (reference sequence). V trimming: 5 bases; J trimming: 8 bases; junction bases outside the gene matches: 11. The CDR3 is made up of 15 amino acids. CDR3 residues: CASSLGLAALDEQFF. CDR3 DNA: TGTGCCAGCAGTCTAGGACTAGCCGCACTCGATGAGCAGTTCTTC.

V gene TRBV28 combines with J gene TRBJ2-1; D is unresolved. V was cut by 6 bases and J by 8 bases, with 17 bases left in between. The CDR3 totals 14 residues. Germline assignment: CDR1 MDHEN and CDR2 SYDVKM. This chain's CDR3 is CASRPPGSFHEQFF. In DNA form, the CDR3 reads TGTGCCAGCAGGCCCCCCGGGTCCTTCCATGAGCAGTTCTTC.

The chain combines TRBV28 with TRBJ1-5; unclear D gene. The CDR3 is 14 residues long. Trimming took 7 bases from V and 0 from J, leaving 10 bases between them. Germline CDR1 and CDR2: MDHEN and SYDVKM. The CDR3 loop is CASNPRNSNQPQHF. In DNA, the CDR3 is TGTGCCAGCAACCCTAGAAATAGCAATCAGCCCCAGCATTTT.

The rearrangement uses TRBV24-1 and TRBJ2-2; 7 positions agree with TRBD1. Trimming took 4 bases from V and 3 from J; bases not matched to a gene: 10. CDR3 length: 17 residues. CDR1 KGHDR and CDR2 SFDVKD come from the germline V gene. The CDR3 DNA sequence: TGTGCCACCAGTGACCCATCTCGGGACAGTTACACCGGGGAGCTGTTTTTT. Translated, it gives CATSDPSRDSYTGELFF.

The chain links TRBV10-3 to TRBJ2-1; 12 nucleotides agree with TRBD2. The V and J ends lost 6 bases and 3 bases, in that order; junction bases with no gene match: 6. The CDR3 runs to 16 residues. Germline V lookup: CDR1 ENHRY, CDR2 SYGVKD. The CDR3 loop reads CAIRTSGGSFYNEQFF. The CDR3 DNA is TGTGCCATCAGGACTAGCGGGGGAAGCTTCTACAATGAGCAGTTCTTC.

The genes are TRBV29-1 and TRBJ1-5, with 8 bases aligning to TRBD1. This CDR3 region has 12 residues. After removal of 7 bases from V and 4 bases from J, the junction contained 3 bases not matched to a gene. CDR1 and CDR2 from the germline V gene are SQVTM and ANQGSEA. CDR3: CSAGTGNQPQHF. In DNA, the CDR3 is TGCAGCGCAGGGACAGGTAATCAGCCCCAGCATTTT.

This sequence joins TRBV28 and TRBJ2-1; TRBD2 agrees at 11 bases. With 5 bases clipped from V and 7 bases from J, the junction kept 13 bases outside the gene matches. CDR1 is MDHEN, CDR2 SYDVKM, per germline. This CDR3 contains 17 residues. CDR3 coding DNA: TGTGCCAGCAGTCCGTCCTCTGGGACTAGCGGAGGGAATGAGCAGTTCTTC. Protein product: CASSPSSGTSGGNEQFF.

CDR3 region: CASSPTPGGQYF. As DNA, the CDR3 is TGTGCCAGCAGCCCAACCCCGGGGGGGCAGTACTTC. The rearrangement uses TRBV7-2 and TRBJ2-7, with TRBD2 identical over 7 bases. This CDR3 region has 12 residues. V was pared by 5 bases and J by 9 bases, with 7 bases of the junction left unmatched. Germline CDR1 SGHTA, CDR2 FQGNSA.